Listed below are T cell receptor beta chains from one sample, sequenced in a study of cytotoxic CD8 clonotypes in ibrutinib-treated CLL. Clones were sequenced by immunoSEQ multiplex PCR, and TCRdb holds only the in-frame ones, with some missing. This table holds about 45,000 clones, 69% found once. The sequencing here drew on PBMCs, taken after 12 months of ibrutinib treatment. Every receptor here comes from a human donor with chronic lymphocytic leukemia. Both conserved end residues are part of each CDR3. The D gene is left open where the match is weak. Part of the rows lack a size; the others show once, few, many or a class for expanded clones.

TRBJ1-2,NA,TRBV28,NA,CASNYRVGGYTF,TGTGCCAGCAACTACAGGGTAGGGGGCTACACCTTC
TRBJ1-1,NA,TRBV29-1,NA,CSVPDTSNTEAFF,TGCAGCGTACCGGACACGTCGAACACTGAAGCTTTCTTT
TRBJ1-1,NA,TRBV5-4,NA,CASSLDSAEAFF,TGTGCCAGCAGCTTGGACAGTGCTGAAGCTTTCTTT
TRBJ1-1,NA,TRBV7-2,NA,CASSLLPAKAPGTEAFF,TGTGCCAGCAGCTTACTACCCGCAAAAGCTCCAGGGACTGAAGCTTTCTTT
TRBJ2-5,TRBD2,TRBV4-1,NA,CASSQDFAGGLLETQYF,TGCGCCAGCAGCCAAGATTTCGCGGGGGGGCTCCTCGAGACCCAGTACTTC
TRBJ2-6,NA,TRBV7-9,once,CASSTYPPQGPGANVLTF,TGTGCCAGCAGCACTTATCCCCCCCAGGGACCTGGGGCCAACGTCCTGACTTTC
TRBJ2-2,TRBD2,TRBV11-3,NA,CASRSGGPSNTGELFF,TGTGCCAGCAGATCGGGGGGTCCCTCGAACACCGGGGAGCTGTTTTTT
TRBJ1-1,NA,TRBV7-3,once,CASSSDRNTEAFF,TGTGCCAGCAGCTCCGATAGGAACACTGAAGCTTTCTTT
TRBJ2-7,NA,TRBV7-6,once,CASSHKGGEQYF,TGTGCCAGCAGCCACAAAGGGGGGGAGCAGTACTTC
TRBJ1-2,TRBD1,TRBV6-1,NA,CASSELQGAHYGYTF,TGTGCCAGCAGTGAACTTCAGGGGGCGCACTATGGCTACACCTTC